What follows are 19 T cell receptor beta chains derived from one specimen sequenced in a study of blood T cell dynamics during melanoma immunotherapy. Time point meaning: pre-treatment baseline. Assay used: immunoSEQ multiplex PCR; TCRdb lists only in-frame clones, some missing. The table has around 15,000 clones, about 85% seen once. The source was blood, collected from a patient treated with checkpoint blockade. The receptors were sampled from a human donor with melanoma.

The chain carries TRBV2 and TRBJ1-1, with D hard to call. Germline assignment: CDR1 SNHLY and CDR2 FYNNEI. V was trimmed by 3 bases and J by 11 bases, leaving 10 bases between them. CDR3 length equals 11 residues. DNA for the CDR3: TGTGCCAGCAGTGAGTACGCAACCGCTTTCTTT. As protein: CASSEYATAFF.

This clone was detected only a few times. The same CDR3 can be traced to other DNA sequences in this sample. This sequence joins TRBV7-3 and TRBJ1-1; 7 nucleotides align to TRBD1. The CDR3 consists of 15 residues. J gave up 2 bases and V 5 bases, and 8 bases lay outside the gene matches. The germline V gene encodes CDR1 SGHTA and CDR2 FQGTGA. The CDR3 here is CASSRSGTDNTEAFF. The CDR3 region has the DNA TGTGCCAGCAGCCGATCCGGGACAGATAACACTGAAGCTTTCTTT.

The V gene is TRBV9, the J gene TRBJ2-1, with 15 bases fitting TRBD2. Germline CDR1 and CDR2: SGDLS and YYNGEE. The trim removed 0 bases at V and 5 bases at J, leaving 12 bases unmatched. The CDR3 has 20 residues. CDR3 residues: CASSVGSGTSGGPSNNEQFF. Here the CDR3 DNA reads TGTGCCAGCAGCGTAGGTTCCGGGACTAGCGGGGGGCCCTCTAACAATGAGCAGTTCTTC.

The rearrangement joins TRBV19 to TRBJ2-4; D may be TRBD1 (6 bases). Germline CDR1 is LNHDA and CDR2 is SQIVND (reference sequence). The ends were cut back, 2 bases at V and 7 bases at J, with 9 bases in the middle. CDR3 size: 13 residues. CDR3 DNA sequence: TGTGCCAGTAGTATAACAGGGTTCAACATTCAGTACTTC. Translated: CASSITGFNIQYF.

J is TRBJ1-1 and V is TRBV29-1; D is possibly TRBD1 (6 bases). Trimming took off 6 bases at V and 0 bases at J, with 11 bases between the two ends. This CDR3 has 13 residues. Germline assignment: CDR1 SQVTM and CDR2 ANQGSEA. CDR3 DNA: TGCAGCGTAGAAACAGGGTTGAACACTGAAGCTTTCTTT. Protein sequence: CSVETGLNTEAFF.

Worth noting for this clone: This probably arose from a read error, given a far larger clone one base away. The V call is TRBV1, the J call TRBJ1-2; TRBD1 was called by the table and not checked on the DNA. TRBV1 counts as a pseudogene. The CDR3 is 12 amino acids. As DNA, the CDR3 is TGCACCAGCAGCGGACAGAGCTATGGCTACACCTTC. Translating gives CTSSGQSYGYTF.

The chain uses TRBV18 and TRBJ2-3; D gene uncertain. V was trimmed by 3 bases and J by 1 base, leaving 8 bases between them. The germline V gene has CDR1 KGHSH and CDR2 LQKENI. This CDR3 region has 14 residues. The CDR3 region is CASSPTWGTDTQYF. The CDR3 DNA follows: TGTGCCAGCTCACCGACCTGGGGCACAGATACGCAGTATTTT.

This rearrangement joins TRBV6-5 to TRBJ2-7; D perhaps matches TRBD2 (5 bases). V was cut by 2 bases and J by 2 bases, with 13 bases left in between. The length of the CDR3 is 15 residues. Germline CDR1 is MNHEY and CDR2 is SVGAGI. As DNA, the CDR3 is TGTGCCAGCAGTTACAGTCCGGGGAGTACCTACGAGCAGTACTTC. Protein: CASSYSPGSTYEQYF.

The V call is TRBV10-3, the J call TRBJ1-1, with D hard to call. The germline CDR1 and CDR2 sequences are ENHRY and SYGVKD. CDR3 length: 15 amino acids. The V end lost 2 bases, the J end lost 6 bases, and 16 bases lay between the germline ends. The CDR3 sequence is CAISERVPGEAEAFF. The CDR3 DNA reads TGTGCCATCAGTGAGCGTGTACCCGGTGAAGCTGAAGCTTTCTTT.

This clone was picked up a small number of times. The rearrangement joins TRBV6-6 to TRBJ1-2; unclear D gene. Trimming pared 5 bases from V and 4 bases from J, leaving 17 bases between. The CDR3 totals 15 residues. In germline, CDR1 is MNHNY, CDR2 SVGAGI (reference sequence). CDR3 nucleotides: TGTGCCAGCAGTCTCGGGCGAGATCTCCGCTATGGCTACACCTTC. Translating it yields CASSLGRDLRYGYTF.

The chain links TRBV25-1 to TRBJ2-1, with unresolved D. Trimming pared 5 bases from V and 10 bases from J, leaving 6 bases between. The CDR3 runs to 10 residues. Germline CDR1 MGHDK, CDR2 SYGVNS. DNA of the CDR3: TGTGCCAGCAGTTCGCGCGAGCAGTTCTTC. Amino acids: CASSSREQFF.

The CDR3 region has the DNA TGTGCCAGCAGCCCTCCAGGACTAGCGGGGGCCACCGGGGAGCTGTTTTTT. It translates to CASSPPGLAGATGELFF. This sequence joins TRBV5-4 and TRBJ2-2; TRBD2 agrees at 13 bases. V gave up 4 bases and J gave up 4 bases; unmatched junction bases: 7. Germline V gene sequence: CDR1 SGHNT, CDR2 YYREEE (reference sequence). The CDR3 has 17 residues. The whole variable domain, filled in from reference TRBV5-4 and TRBJ2-2, reads ETGVTQSPTHLIKTRGQQVTLRCSSQSGHNTVSWYQQALGQGPQFIFQYYREEENGRGNFPPRFSGLQFPNYSSELNVNALELDDSALYLCASSPPGLAGATGELFFGEGSRLTVL.

The gene calls are TRBV21-1 and TRBJ2-7; TRBD1, the table's D call, was not compared with the DNA. TRBV21-1 counts as a pseudogene. The CDR3 has 16 amino acids. The CDR3 DNA reads as TGTGCCAGCAGCAATCCGGGACAGGGAACCTCCTACGAGCAGTACTTC. Encoded protein: CASSNPGQGTSYEQYF.

The gene calls are TRBV28 and TRBJ2-1, with no clear D. The CDR3 contains 12 residues. Trimming removed 5 bases at V and 4 bases at J, with 6 bases between. Germline CDR1 MDHEN, CDR2 SYDVKM. The CDR3 loop is CASSGEYNEQFF. The CDR3 DNA reads TGTGCCAGCAGTGGAGAATACAATGAGCAGTTCTTC.

The gene calls are TRBV5-4 and TRBJ2-2; 7 bases align to TRBD2. CDR3 length: 19 residues. V shed 0 bases, J shed 1 base, and the junction held 12 bases outside the gene matches. In germline, CDR1 is SGHNT, CDR2 YYREEE (reference sequence). The CDR3 DNA reads TGTGCCAGCAGCTTGGGTAGTTCGTGGTTAGCGGGGAACACCGGGGAGCTGTTTTTT. The encoded protein is CASSLGSSWLAGNTGELFF.

The J gene is TRBJ2-5, the V gene TRBV11-2, with D tentatively TRBD1 or TRBD2 (5 bases each). Germline V gene lookup returns CDR1 SGHAT and CDR2 FQNNGV. The CDR3 contains 16 residues. The V end lost 5 bases, the J end lost 2 bases, and 18 bases lay between the germline ends. The CDR3 reads CASSRTGTLLQETQYF. The CDR3 DNA reads TGTGCCAGCAGCCGAACCGGGACCCTTCTTCAAGAGACCCAGTACTTC.

This rearrangement joins TRBV2 to TRBJ2-3; D not resolved. Germline CDR1 and CDR2: SNHLY and FYNNEI. V dropped 5 bases and J dropped 4 bases, with 4 bases sitting between them. The CDR3 totals 11 residues. The CDR3 DNA sequence: TGTGCCAGCAGTATCTCAGATACGCAGTATTTT. This codes for CASSISDTQYF.

The rearrangement uses TRBV13 and TRBJ1-2; TRBD1 agrees at 8 bases. V lost 5 bases to trimming and J lost 1 base; unmatched junction nucleotides: 9. This CDR3 has 16 amino acids. CDR1 and CDR2 from the germline V gene are PRHDT and FYEKMQ (reference sequence). CDR3 sequence (DNA): TGTGCCAGCAGCCCTCCCGGGACAGGCCATAACTATGGCTACACCTTC. This translates into CASSPPGTGHNYGYTF.

This chain uses TRBV5-1 with TRBJ1-6; D might be TRBD1 (5 bases). CDR1 is SGHRS and CDR2 is YFSETQ in the germline V gene. V lost 3 bases to trimming and J lost 7 bases, with 8 bases between them. The CDR3 sequence is 13 residues long. The CDR3 sequence: CASSWDSNSPLHF. The CDR3 bases are TGCGCCAGCAGCTGGGACTCCAATTCACCCCTCCACTTT.